This T cell receptor beta chain stems from a study of vaccination and CD4 T cells after COVID-19. For the study at large: By nasal swab PCR, the convalescent patients were SARS-CoV-2 positive, with several mild cases and one severe. Cellular stimulation was performed using overlapping spike peptides derived from SARS-CoV-2, HCoV-NL63, HCoV-OC43 and HCoV-229E.

The Oncomine TCR Beta short-read assay generated sequence data from the DNA of cultured CD4+ T cells. TCRdb used MiXCR to reprocess the PCR reads, holding one entry per CDR3 protein. The table records about 14,000 distinct CDR3 sequences, 52% of them present only once. CDR1 is SGHVS, CDR2 FQNEAQ, per germline. This CDR3 contains 14 residues. Trimming at V came to 5 bases and at J to 6 bases, leaving 4 bases not matched to a gene. Described treatment: roughly nine-day PBMC culture with coronavirus spike peptide pools or control peptides (ViraFEST assay). Once peptide pools had expanded antigen-specific T cells, ViraFEST sequenced TCRs. Some 2 million PBMCs were grown per well alongside about 10 IU/ml IL-2 and about 10 ug/ml peptide pools. Turning to this clonotype: No antigen is known for it.

Sequenced sample: CD4+ T cells from blood, cultured in vitro. This TCR was recovered from a human donor who had recovered from COVID-19. The chain links TRBV7-8 to TRBJ2-1; TRBD2 matches 10 bases. The CDR3 DNA follows: TGTGCCAGCAGCCTGAGCGGGAGGGCCAATGAGCAGTTCTTC. It yields the protein CASSLSGRANEQFF.